This T cell receptor beta chain derives from a study of blood T cell repertoires in COVID-19. Whole-study context: Material from acute and convalescent COVID-19 was sourced from the United States, Italy and Spain. The cDNA or gDNA used as material had been derived from T cells, B-cell-depleted T cells, or PBMCs.

Trimming left V 2 bases short and J 8 bases short, with 9 bases between. This CDR3 is built from 13 residues. Germline CDR1 and CDR2: MNHNY and SVGAGI (reference sequence). This clone was counted a single time. Clones were read by immunoSEQ multiplex PCR, and TCRdb kept only the in-frame ones, dropping some. The sample lists 94,000 or so clones, approximately 90% occurring once. The clonotype comes from a woman of 80 years or more with active COVID-19. This chain joins TRBV6-6 and TRBJ1-4; perhaps TRBD1 as D (5 bases). Sequencing used peripheral blood. CDR3 bases: TGTGCCAGCAGTTACAGGGGTTGGGAAAAACTGTTTTTT. As protein: CASSYRGWEKLFF.